This TCR beta chain was recorded in a study of blood T cell repertoires in COVID-19. The wider study: Samples came from the United States, Italy and Spain, spanning acute and convalescent COVID-19. From T cells, B-cell-depleted T cells, or PBMCs came the material, which was cDNA or gDNA.

This clone was detected only once. In the source study's methods: Counts of nucleated cells, estimated from reference gene primer amplification, were obtained. Generated by immunoSEQ multiplex PCR, the TCRdb table keeps only in-frame clones and is missing some. The V and J calls and clone size were taken over from that table, and D and trimming were inferred from the DNA. The sample includes over 80,000 clones, around 87% seen only once; the top ten take roughly 21%. CDR3 length: 16 amino acids. Germline loops: CDR1 LGHNA, CDR2 YSLEER. J was trimmed by 4 bases and V by 3 bases; bases with no gene match: 10.

Sequencing used peripheral blood. V usage is TRBV4-3 and J usage is TRBJ2-7; 9 nucleotides agree with TRBD2. This receptor was identified in a human donor in a cohort sampled during active COVID-19. This CDR3 reads CASSQTEAGGNYEQYF. For the CDR3, the DNA is TGCGCCAGCAGCCAGACTGAGGCGGGAGGGAATTACGAGCAGTACTTC.